A selection of T cell receptor beta chains follows, all from one sample in a study of spatial heterogeneity in lung cancer. TCRdb ran MiXCR on the 5' RACE reads and lists one entry per CDR3 protein. The table records about 29,000 distinct CDR3 sequences, around 8.4% of them present only once. This material consisted of PBMCs, taken at surgery. The origin of the receptors is a female donor with early-stage non-small cell lung cancer. CDR3s include the opening cysteine and the closing phenylalanine or tryptophan. The order of the fields is D gene, clone size, J gene, V gene, CDR3 length, CDR3 DNA, CDR3 protein. The D gene is left open where the match is weak. Some rows have no size entry. The others give once, few or many, or a class for an expanded clone.

D: NA
size: many
J: TRBJ2-2
V: TRBV7-9
length: 14
DNA: TGTGCCACCGGAACAGGGTCCCGCACCGGGGAGCTGTTTTTT
CDR3: CATGTGSRTGELFF

D: NA
size: once
J: TRBJ1-6
V: TRBV20-1
length: 17
DNA: TGCAGTGCTAGAACAAAGCAGAGTGACCTCCTTGCTTCACCCCTCCACTTT
CDR3: CSARTKQSDLLASPLHF

D: NA
size: few
J: TRBJ1-1
V: TRBV19
length: 14
DNA: TGTGCCAGTAGTATAGTACACCGGAACACTGAAGCTTTCTTT
CDR3: CASSIVHRNTEAFF

D: NA
size: NA
J: TRBJ2-1
V: TRBV27
length: 20
DNA: TGTGCCAGCACCATTTGCATTGATGACACCGATCAGAGCTCCTACAATGAGCAGTTCTTC
CDR3: CASTICIDDTDQSSYNEQFF

D: NA
size: many
J: TRBJ1-1
V: TRBV27
length: 11
DNA: TGTGCCAGCACCTCAGGGAGATCAGCTTTCTTT
CDR3: CASTSGRSAFF

D: NA
size: NA
J: TRBJ2-2
V: TRBV27
length: 15
DNA: TGTGCCAGCAGTTTATCCGGGAGTGAGACCGGGGAGCTGTTTTTT
CDR3: CASSLSGSETGELFF

D: NA
size: NA
J: TRBJ2-3
V: TRBV7-3
length: 14
DNA: TGTGCCAGCAGCCTACTGGGGGGCCTAGATACGCAGTATTTT
CDR3: CASSLLGGLDTQYF

D: TRBD1
size: NA
J: TRBJ1-5
V: TRBV6-5
length: 15
DNA: TGTGCCAGCAGCGCCGGGACAGGGTTCAATCAGCCCCAGCATTTT
CDR3: CASSAGTGFNQPQHF

D: TRBD1
size: NA
J: TRBJ1-6
V: TRBV6-2/TRBV6-3
length: 19
DNA: TGTGCCAGCAGTTACCCTCCAGGACAGGGGGCGTCTCGGAATTCACCCCTCCACTTT
CDR3: CASSYPPGQGASRNSPLHF

D: NA
size: many
J: TRBJ1-2
V: TRBV5-6
length: 15
DNA: TGTGCCAGCAGCTTGGAAGGGAAGAGTAACTATGGCTACACCTTC
CDR3: CASSLEGKSNYGYTF

D: NA
size: NA
J: TRBJ2-2
V: TRBV5-8
length: 16
DNA: TGTGCCAGCAGCCTCCCGCGCCGGACGGGTACCGGGGAGCTGTTTTTT
CDR3: CASSLPRRTGTGELFF

D: NA
size: many
J: TRBJ2-5
V: TRBV24-1
length: 15
DNA: TGTGCCACCAGTGATCGGGACAAGGGAAGGGAGACCCAGTACTTC
CDR3: CATSDRDKGRETQYF

D: NA
size: many
J: TRBJ1-1
V: TRBV28
length: 11
DNA: TGTGCCAGCAAGGGGAACACTGAAGCTTTCTTT
CDR3: CASKGNTEAFF

D: NA
size: many
J: TRBJ2-4
V: TRBV7-2
length: 14
DNA: TGTGCCAGCAGCTCTAGCTCGGTCCAAAACATTCAGTACTTC
CDR3: CASSSSSVQNIQYF

D: NA
size: many
J: TRBJ2-5
V: TRBV27
length: 12
DNA: TGTGCCACAAGACTGGGGTCAGAGACCCAGTACTTC
CDR3: CATRLGSETQYF

D: TRBD2
size: many
J: TRBJ2-7
V: TRBV5-1
length: 15
DNA: TGCGCCAGCAGCCCTCTAGCGGGGAGCTCCTACGAGCAGTACTTC
CDR3: CASSPLAGSSYEQYF

D: TRBD2
size: NA
J: TRBJ2-3
V: TRBV19
length: 15
DNA: TGTGCCAGTAGTAGACTAGCGGGAGGGCCGGATACGCAGTATTTT
CDR3: CASSRLAGGPDTQYF

D: TRBD2
size: many
J: TRBJ2-3
V: TRBV7-2
length: 15
DNA: TGTGCCAGCAGCTTGACCGGGACTAGTTCAGATACGCAGTATTTT
CDR3: CASSLTGTSSDTQYF

D: NA
size: NA
J: TRBJ2-3
V: TRBV20-1
length: 13
DNA: TGCATTGCCAGAGCGAGCAAGGCAGATACGCAGTATTTT
CDR3: CIARASKADTQYF

D: TRBD2
size: few
J: TRBJ2-3
V: TRBV5-1
length: 16
DNA: TGCGCCAGCAGCGATATCTGGCGGGAGAAGGCAGATACGCAGTATTTT
CDR3: CASSDIWREKADTQYF

D: TRBD2
size: NA
J: TRBJ2-7
V: TRBV18
length: 16
DNA: TGTGCCAGCTCACCGGGGACTAGCGGGAGGATAAACGAGCAGTACTTC
CDR3: CASSPGTSGRINEQYF

D: NA
size: many
J: TRBJ2-7
V: TRBV12-3/TRBV12-4
length: 14
DNA: TGTGCCAGCAGTTTAGGGACTCGAACCTACGAGCAGTACTTC
CDR3: CASSLGTRTYEQYF

D: NA
size: few
J: TRBJ2-5
V: TRBV2
length: 14
DNA: TGTGCCAGCAACCAAGAAGGCTCGTTGCAGACCCAGTACTTC
CDR3: CASNQEGSLQTQYF

D: NA
size: NA
J: TRBJ2-2
V: TRBV27
length: 18
DNA: TGTGCCAGCAGTCCGTTTAGAGGGCTGGCGAAGAACACCGGGGAGCTGTTTTTT
CDR3: CASSPFRGLAKNTGELFF

D: TRBD1
size: many
J: TRBJ1-2
V: TRBV20-1
length: 12
DNA: TGCAGTGCTACAGGGGGAGCCGGGGGCTACACCTTC
CDR3: CSATGGAGGYTF

D: TRBD1
size: many
J: TRBJ2-1
V: TRBV7-9
length: 14
DNA: TGTGCCAGCAGATCCGGGACAGGGGTCAATGAGCAGTTCTTC
CDR3: CASRSGTGVNEQFF

D: NA
size: NA
J: TRBJ1-4
V: TRBV20-1
length: 13
DNA: TGCAGTGCTATCCCCAGGGAATATGAAAAACTGTTTTTT
CDR3: CSAIPREYEKLFF

D: NA
size: large
J: TRBJ2-1
V: TRBV29-1
length: 12
DNA: TGCAGCGTAGAACCACAGGGTTATGAGCAGTTCTTC
CDR3: CSVEPQGYEQFF

D: TRBD1
size: many
J: TRBJ2-2
V: TRBV27
length: 14
DNA: TGTGCCAGCCGCCGGGACAGGGGGCCCGGGGAGCTGTTTTTT
CDR3: CASRRDRGPGELFF

D: TRBD1
size: many
J: TRBJ2-5
V: TRBV24-1
length: 16
DNA: TGTGCCACCAGTGATGCAGGGGGCCCTTTCCAAGAGACCCAGTACTTC
CDR3: CATSDAGGPFQETQYF

D: NA
size: many
J: TRBJ2-7
V: TRBV20-1
length: 11
DNA: TGCAGTGCTAGAATGGTAAACGAGCAGTACTTC
CDR3: CSARMVNEQYF

D: TRBD1
size: NA
J: TRBJ1-2
V: TRBV4-1
length: 14
DNA: TGCGCCAGCAGCCATGACAGGGCTCTGCGTGGCTACACCTTC
CDR3: CASSHDRALRGYTF

D: TRBD2
size: NA
J: TRBJ2-1
V: TRBV20-1
length: 15
DNA: TGCAGTGCTAGAGGGACTAGCGGGAGAGTCGATGAGCAGTTCTTC
CDR3: CSARGTSGRVDEQFF

D: TRBD2
size: NA
J: TRBJ2-2
V: TRBV30
length: 16
DNA: TGTGCCTGGAGCCCTTGGACTAGCGGCCGCACCGGGGAGCTGTTTTTT
CDR3: CAWSPWTSGRTGELFF

D: TRBD2
size: many
J: TRBJ2-5
V: TRBV30
length: 14
DNA: TGTGCCTGGTGCCGCGGGGGGGCGGGAGAGACCCAGTACTTC
CDR3: CAWCRGGAGETQYF

D: NA
size: many
J: TRBJ1-1
V: TRBV20-1
length: 16
DNA: TGCAGTGCTGAGCCGAGCTCCGGGACTCTGAACACTGAAGCTTTCTTT
CDR3: CSAEPSSGTLNTEAFF

D: TRBD1
size: many
J: TRBJ2-2
V: TRBV6-6
length: 15
DNA: TGTGCCAGCAATAACCGGGACAGGGGGCCCGGGGAGCTGTTTTTT
CDR3: CASNNRDRGPGELFF

D: NA
size: NA
J: TRBJ2-5
V: TRBV20-1
length: 12
DNA: TGCAGTGAAGGGAATGCACAAGAGACCCAGTACTTC
CDR3: CSEGNAQETQYF

D: NA
size: many
J: TRBJ2-1
V: TRBV5-1
length: 12
DNA: TGCGCCAGCAGCGGGACGTGGGATGAGCAGTTCTTC
CDR3: CASSGTWDEQFF

D: TRBD2
size: many
J: TRBJ2-2
V: TRBV20-1
length: 16
DNA: TGCAGTGCTAGCTTAGCGGGAGGCGGGAACACCGGGGAGCTGTTTTTT
CDR3: CSASLAGGGNTGELFF

D: NA
size: medium-sized
J: TRBJ2-7
V: TRBV27
length: 15
DNA: TGTGCCAGCAGACCGATCTTTGAGCGGGTCTACGAGCAGTACTTC
CDR3: CASRPIFERVYEQYF

D: NA
size: medium-sized
J: TRBJ2-1
V: TRBV11-1
length: 13
DNA: TGTGCCAGCAGCTTAGCAGGCGGCAATGAGCAGTTCTTC
CDR3: CASSLAGGNEQFF

D: TRBD1
size: few
J: TRBJ1-5
V: TRBV5-1
length: 16
DNA: TGCGCCAGCAGCCCGGATGCGGGACAGGGGAATCAGCCCCAGCATTTT
CDR3: CASSPDAGQGNQPQHF

D: NA
size: many
J: TRBJ1-1
V: TRBV20-1
length: 17
DNA: TGCAGTGCTAGAGGGTGGGCGGAATCGGGCTGGAACACTGAAGCTTTCTTT
CDR3: CSARGWAESGWNTEAFF

D: NA
size: NA
J: TRBJ2-5
V: TRBV19
length: 16
DNA: TGTGCCAGTAGCCCGGGGACGATCGGGTGGTCGGAGACCCAGTACTTC
CDR3: CASSPGTIGWSETQYF

D: NA
size: once
J: TRBJ2-3
V: TRBV27
length: 15
DNA: TGTGCCAGCAGTTTCCGCCTAGCGCGCACAGATACGCAGTATTTT
CDR3: CASSFRLARTDTQYF

D: NA
size: many
J: TRBJ1-5
V: TRBV7-3
length: 13
DNA: TGTGCCAGCAGCTTAAGGTTCGGGGAGCCCCAGCATTTT
CDR3: CASSLRFGEPQHF

D: TRBD2
size: many
J: TRBJ2-1
V: TRBV10-2
length: 16
DNA: TGCGCCAGCAGTGTCGGCGGGAGCGGGCGTGATTTTGAGCAGTTCTTC
CDR3: CASSVGGSGRDFEQFF

D: NA
size: many
J: TRBJ1-2
V: TRBV10-3
length: 13
DNA: TGTGCCATCAGTTACGACAGTAACTATGGCTACACCTTC
CDR3: CAISYDSNYGYTF

D: NA
size: many
J: TRBJ2-1
V: TRBV7-9
length: 17
DNA: TGTGCCAGCAACCCTAAATTAAAGGCGGCAACCGACAATGAGCAGTTCTTC
CDR3: CASNPKLKAATDNEQFF

D: NA
size: few
J: TRBJ2-2
V: TRBV5-1
length: 16
DNA: TGCGCCAGCAGCTTGGAACGGACAACGAACACCGGGGAGCTGTTTTTT
CDR3: CASSLERTTNTGELFF

D: TRBD2
size: few
J: TRBJ2-3
V: TRBV20-1
length: 14
DNA: TGCAGTGCTAAGCCGGGACTAGCGAAAGATACGCAGTATTTT
CDR3: CSAKPGLAKDTQYF

D: TRBD1
size: NA
J: TRBJ1-2
V: TRBV27
length: 16
DNA: TGTGCCAGCAGTTCTGGTGTGACAGGGATCGACTATGGCTACACCTTC
CDR3: CASSSGVTGIDYGYTF

D: NA
size: many
J: TRBJ2-5
V: TRBV20-1
length: 13
DNA: TGCAGTGCTAGAGGACCGGACGCAGGGTACGGGTACTTC
CDR3: CSARGPDAGYGYF

D: NA
size: many
J: TRBJ1-5
V: TRBV18
length: 14
DNA: TGTGCCAGCTCACCAAGGAGGGAAAATCAGCCCCAGCATTTT
CDR3: CASSPRRENQPQHF

D: NA
size: many
J: TRBJ1-2
V: TRBV12-3/TRBV12-4
length: 13
DNA: TGTGCCAGCAGTTTACGACGGTACTATGGCTACACCTTC
CDR3: CASSLRRYYGYTF

D: NA
size: many
J: TRBJ1-4
V: TRBV2
length: 16
DNA: TGTGCCAGCAGTGAAACGGACGCCTCAACTAATGAAAAACTGTTTTTT
CDR3: CASSETDASTNEKLFF

D: NA
size: many
J: TRBJ1-6
V: TRBV28
length: 16
DNA: TGTGCCAGCAGTTTAGTAATCAGCTCCTATAATTCACCCCTCCACTTT
CDR3: CASSLVISSYNSPLHF